The 21 T cell receptor beta chains below come from one sample, sequenced in a study of T cell repertoires in cytomegalovirus infection. TCRdb recomputed calls from the reads with MiXCR, one row per CDR3 protein. The data hold around 170,000 distinct CDR3 sequences, with 15% to 20% observed a single time. Sequencing used CD8+ T cells from PBMCs. These receptor sequences come from a human donor in good health (CMV status not recorded). Some clones in this sample may be carry-over from other donors' samples.

The J gene is TRBJ2-3, the V gene TRBV6-2 or TRBV6-3; D may correspond to TRBD1 or TRBD2 (6 bases each). The V gene's germline CDR1 is MNHEY and CDR2 SVGEGT. The germline V and J ends were trimmed by 10 bases and 1 base, with 12 bases remaining between them. The CDR3 is made up of 13 amino acids. CDR3 amino acids: CAISGAGTDTQYF. DNA for the CDR3: TGTGCCATTTCGGGGGCCGGCACAGATACGCAGTATTTT.

This clonotype was counted between two and nine times. The gene calls are TRBV7-9 and TRBJ2-1; TRBD2 agrees at 11 bases. Losses at the gene ends were 5 bases for V and 12 bases for J; bases not matched to a gene: 12. This CDR3 contains 15 residues. CDR1 SEHNR and CDR2 FQNEAQ come from the germline V gene (reference sequence). This CDR3 is CASSQTSGDYRVQFF. The DNA for the CDR3 is TGTGCCAGCAGCCAGACTAGCGGGGACTATCGGGTGCAGTTCTTC.

V is TRBV7-8 and J is TRBJ2-5, with D hard to call. CDR1 and CDR2 (germline): SGHVS, FQNEAQ. This CDR3 has 11 amino acids. Trimming pared 2 bases from V and 5 bases from J, leaving 3 bases between. The CDR3 reads CASSLMETQYF. The DNA for the CDR3 is TGTGCCAGCAGCTTAATGGAGACCCAGTACTTC.

The rearrangement uses TRBV7-9 and TRBJ2-1; D is possibly TRBD2 (5 bases). This CDR3 region has 14 residues. The germline V gene has CDR1 SEHNR and CDR2 FQNEAQ (reference sequence). V was cut by 3 bases and J by 8 bases, with 14 bases left in between. CDR3 loop: CASSFPVARDEQFF. CDR3 sequence (DNA): TGTGCCAGCAGCTTTCCCGTGGCGCGGGATGAGCAGTTCTTC.

The chain links TRBV6-1 to TRBJ2-5; weak D call: TRBD2 (6 bases). The CDR3 is 14 amino acids. The germline CDR1 and CDR2 sequences are MNHNS and SASEGT. With 6 bases removed from V and 1 base from J, the gap between germline ends came to 12 bases. CDR3 in amino acids: CASRPGGAQETQYF. The CDR3 DNA sequence: TGTGCCAGCAGGCCCGGCGGGGCCCAAGAGACCCAGTACTTC.

This clonotype appeared a few times. CDR3 nucleotide sequence: TGCAGCGTTGAAGGCAGGGGGCATGAGCAGTTCTTC. Its translation: CSVEGRGHEQFF. The chain employs TRBV29-1 and TRBJ2-1; 8 bases fit TRBD1. CDR3 length: 12 amino acids. Germline trimming cut 1 base from V and 8 bases from J; bases unmatched to any gene: 1. CDR1 and CDR2 from the germline V gene are SQVTM and ANQGSEA.

A few counts support this clonotype. This chain uses TRBV25-1 with TRBJ1-1; no clear D. The germline CDR1 and CDR2 sequences are MGHDK and SYGVNS. V shed 8 bases and J shed 4 bases, with 11 bases lying between them. The CDR3 length is 12 residues. This CDR3 is CASGWGSTEAFF. CDR3 in DNA: TGTGCCAGCGGGTGGGGAAGCACTGAAGCTTTCTTT.

This clonotype was seen repeatedly, ten times or more. J is TRBJ2-2 and V is TRBV11-2; TRBD2 matches 8 bases. The trim removed 1 base at V and 4 bases at J, leaving 5 bases unmatched. The CDR3 covers 16 residues. Germline lookup yields CDR1 SGHAT and CDR2 FQNNGV. This CDR3 reads CASSLVSGRGTGELFF. CDR3 nucleotide sequence: TGTGCCAGCAGCTTAGTCAGCGGGAGAGGCACCGGGGAGCTGTTTTTT.

This clonotype was found a few times. The V gene is TRBV27, the J gene TRBJ1-2; a weak D match, TRBD1 (5 bases). Trimming removed 3 bases at V and 7 bases at J, with 18 bases between. CDR1 is MNHEY and CDR2 is SMNVEV in the germline V gene (reference sequence). This CDR3 has 15 residues. CDR3 amino acids: CASSFAGGGSVGYTF. DNA for the CDR3: TGTGCCAGCAGTTTTGCCGGGGGAGGGTCCGTTGGCTACACCTTC.

This clonotype was seen only a few times. J is TRBJ1-5 and V is TRBV4-3, with D uncertain. Germline CDR1 is LGHNA and CDR2 is YSLEER. CDR3 length equals 14 residues. Trimming cost V 0 bases and J 7 bases, with 10 bases left between them. In DNA, the CDR3 is TGCGCCAGCAGCCAAGATATTGGGCCGCAGCCCCAGCATTTT. It encodes CASSQDIGPQPQHF.

There are a few counts of this clonotype. This chain's CDR3 is CASSLGGPHNEQFF. The CDR3, as DNA: TGTGCCAGCAGCTTAGGGGGGCCCCACAATGAGCAGTTCTTC. The rearrangement links TRBV7-3 to TRBJ2-1, with D perhaps matching TRBD1 or TRBD2 (6 bases each). The CDR3 runs to 14 residues. Looked up from germline, CDR1 is SGHTA and CDR2 is FQGTGA. V was shortened by 2 bases and J by 5 bases, with 10 bases between the two germline ends.

This clonotype was detected ten times or more. The rearrangement links TRBV28 to TRBJ2-7; 15 nucleotides align to TRBD2. Germline V gene sequence: CDR1 MDHEN, CDR2 SYDVKM. The length of the CDR3 is 17 residues. Losses at the gene ends were 2 bases for V and 1 base for J; bases not matched to a gene: 3. The CDR3 is CASSLGTSGRPSYEQYF. As DNA, the CDR3 is TGTGCCAGCAGTTTAGGGACTAGCGGGAGGCCTTCCTACGAGCAGTACTTC. Supplemented by reference TRBV28 and TRBJ2-7, the full variable domain reads DVKVTQSSRYLVKRTGEKVFLECVQDMDHENMFWYRQDPGLGLRLIYFSYDVKMKEKGDIPEGYSVSREKKERFSLILESASTNQTSMYLCASSLGTSGRPSYEQYFGPGTRLTVT.

V is TRBV7-6 and J is TRBJ2-1; D possibly corresponds to TRBD2 (6 bases). V was cut by 3 bases and J by 8 bases, with 17 bases left in between. The germline V gene encodes CDR1 SGHVS and CDR2 FNYEAQ. This CDR3 has 15 amino acids. CDR3 in amino acids: CASSFRRRATDEQFF. CDR3 sequence (DNA): TGTGCCAGCAGCTTCCGCAGGAGGGCCACGGATGAGCAGTTCTTC.

This clonotype was picked up a small number of times. This chain connects TRBV6-8 to TRBJ2-2, with D possibly matching TRBD1 (5 bases). CDR3 length: 15 residues. Per germline, CDR1 MNHGY and CDR2 SAAAGT. V was pared by 5 bases and J by 1 base, with 11 bases between. The CDR3 here is CASSPRDRNTGELFF. DNA for the CDR3: TGTGCCAGCAGTCCCCGTGACAGGAACACCGGGGAGCTGTTTTTT.

Only a few counts were recorded for this clonotype. V and J are TRBV6-2 or TRBV6-3 and TRBJ2-5; D uncertain. V was shortened by 8 bases and J by 5 bases, with 6 bases between the two germline ends. This CDR3 is 10 amino acids long. CDR1 is MNHEY and CDR2 is SVGEGT in the germline V gene. CDR3 amino acids: CASGLETQYF. The CDR3 coding sequence is TGTGCCAGCGGCCTCGAGACCCAGTACTTC.

This clonotype was observed a few times. The chain uses TRBV10-3 and TRBJ2-7; TRBD2 matches 10 bases. The CDR3 is 15 amino acids. V shed 2 bases and J 1 base; nucleotides not matched to a gene: 2. The germline CDR1 and CDR2 sequences are ENHRY and SYGVKD. This chain's CDR3 is CAISETSGVSYEQYF. In DNA form, the CDR3 reads TGTGCCATCAGTGAGACTAGCGGGGTGTCCTACGAGCAGTACTTC.

The sample holds one count of this clonotype. The gene calls are TRBV14 and TRBJ2-5; a weak D match, TRBD1 (5 bases). V lost 5 bases to trimming and J lost 0 bases, with 10 bases between them. This CDR3 spans 14 amino acids. Germline assignment: CDR1 SGHDN and CDR2 FVKESK. The CDR3 region has the DNA TGTGCCAGCAGCGAAAGGGGTTACCAAGAGACCCAGTACTTC. Its translation is CASSERGYQETQYF.

This clonotype was found many times. The chain is built from TRBV7-8 and TRBJ2-1; 9 bases match TRBD2. V was pared by 5 bases and J by 7 bases, with 12 bases of the junction left unmatched. The CDR3 has 16 residues. In germline, CDR1 is SGHVS, CDR2 FQNEAQ. This CDR3 reads CASSPLGYSGSNEQFF. CDR3 coding DNA: TGTGCCAGCAGCCCCCTGGGGTATAGCGGGAGTAATGAGCAGTTCTTC.

V and J are TRBV28 and TRBJ1-2; a possible D gene is TRBD1 (6 bases). The CDR3 is 15 residues long. Germline-derived CDR1 and CDR2 are MDHEN and SYDVKM. Trimming removed 5 bases at V and 1 base at J, with 14 bases between. CDR3 protein: CASSLSSGVNYGYTF. The DNA of the CDR3 is TGTGCCAGCAGTCTATCTTCAGGGGTTAACTATGGCTACACCTTC.

The J gene is TRBJ1-5, the V gene TRBV28; D is ambiguous. The germline V gene encodes CDR1 MDHEN and CDR2 SYDVKM. The CDR3 consists of 14 residues. Trimming removed 3 bases from V and 4 bases from J, with 10 bases in between. CDR3 bases: TGTGCCAGCAGTTTTGAGGGTTATAATCAGCCCCAGCATTTT. Its protein is CASSFEGYNQPQHF.

Details on this clonotype: A read error may be the cause here, since a much bigger clone is one base away. The chain links TRBV9 to TRBJ1-1; D is uncertain. Deletions cut 0 bases from V and 8 bases from J, with 8 bases between. CDR1 and CDR2 from the germline V gene are SGDLS and YYNGEE. The CDR3 sequence is 12 residues long. CDR3 region: CASSVDTGEAFF. In DNA form, the CDR3 reads TGTGCCAGCAGCGTAGATACGGGCGAAGCTTTCTTT. The variable domain in full, with the rest retrieved from reference TRBV9 and TRBJ1-1, is DSGVTQTPKHLITATGQRVTLRCSPRSGDLSVYWYQQSLDQGLQFLIQYYNGEERAKGNILERFSAQQFPDLHSELNLSSLELGDSALYFCASSVDTGEAFFGQGTRLTVV.